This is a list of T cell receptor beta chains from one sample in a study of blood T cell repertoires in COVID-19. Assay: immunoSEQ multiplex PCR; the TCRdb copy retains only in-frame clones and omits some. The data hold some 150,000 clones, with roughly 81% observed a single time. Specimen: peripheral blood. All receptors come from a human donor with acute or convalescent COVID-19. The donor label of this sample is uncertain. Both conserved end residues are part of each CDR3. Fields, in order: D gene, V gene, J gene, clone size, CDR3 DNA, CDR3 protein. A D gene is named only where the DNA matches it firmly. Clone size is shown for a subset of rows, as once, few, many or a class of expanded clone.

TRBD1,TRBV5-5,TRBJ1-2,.,TGTGCCAGCAGCCTCGGGACAGCCTATGGCTACACCTTC,CASSLGTAYGYTF
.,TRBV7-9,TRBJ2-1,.,TGTGCCAGCAGCTTAGAGGGGGGGACTTTTAATGAGCAGTTCTTC,CASSLEGGTFNEQFF
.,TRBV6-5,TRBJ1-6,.,TGTGCCAGCAGTTACTCCGGGTCCGCGGGGATTTCACCCCTCCACTTT,CASSYSGSAGISPLHF
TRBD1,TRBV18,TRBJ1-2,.,TGTGCCAGCTCAGCCAGTAACAGGGGGATTCGTGGCTACACCTTC,CASSASNRGIRGYTF
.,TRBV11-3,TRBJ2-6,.,TGTGCCAGCAGCTTCGGTGGGGCCAACGTCCTGACTTTC,CASSFGGANVLTF
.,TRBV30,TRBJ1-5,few,TGTGCCTGGAGCGAAAAGGGGCTTCACAATCAGCCCCAGCATTTT,CAWSEKGLHNQPQHF
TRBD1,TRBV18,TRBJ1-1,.,TGTGCCAGCTCACCAATACAGGGGAGCACTGAAGCTTTCTTT,CASSPIQGSTEAFF
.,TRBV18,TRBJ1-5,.,TGTGCCAGCTCCTCTAGTTCGGATCAGCCCCAGCATTTT,CASSSSSDQPQHF
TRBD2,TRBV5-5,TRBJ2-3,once,TGTGCCAGCAGCTTTTGGCCGGGAGGGGATACGCAGTATTTT,CASSFWPGGDTQYF
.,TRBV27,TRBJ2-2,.,TGTGCCAGCAGTTCTCCTACAGGGATACTTGGGGAGCTGTTTTTT,CASSSPTGILGELFF
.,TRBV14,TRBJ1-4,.,TGTGCCAGCAGCCAAGGGGGACTCGGAGAAAAACTGTTTTTT,CASSQGGLGEKLFF
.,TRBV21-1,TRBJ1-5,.,TGTGCCAGCAGCTCCCGGGACAGGGAGGACAATCAGCCCCAGCATTTT,CASSSRDREDNQPQHF
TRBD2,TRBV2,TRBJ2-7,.,TGTGCCAGCAGTGAAGGGACTAGCGTATACTCCTACGAGCAGTACTTC,CASSEGTSVYSYEQYF
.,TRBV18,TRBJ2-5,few,TGTGCCAGCTCACCACCGTTTGACAGGATGGAGACCCAGTACTTC,CASSPPFDRMETQYF
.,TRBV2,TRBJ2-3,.,TGTGCCAGCATCCCGGCGGGGGATACGCAGTATTTT,CASIPAGDTQYF
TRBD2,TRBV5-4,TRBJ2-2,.,TGTGCCAGCAGCCGGACTAGCGGGGGGACCGGGGAGCTGTTTTTT,CASSRTSGGTGELFF
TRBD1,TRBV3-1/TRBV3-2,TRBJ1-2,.,TGTGCCAGCAGCCAAACAGGGGGGCTTTATGGCTACACCTTC,CASSQTGGLYGYTF
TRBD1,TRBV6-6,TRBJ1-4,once,TGTGCCAGCAGTATTGGACAGGGAAATAATGAAAAACTGTTTTTT,CASSIGQGNNEKLFF